This entry lists 24 T cell receptor beta chains sequenced from one sample in a study of CD8+ T cells in alopecia areata. After isolation, RNA underwent reverse transcription to generate cDNA as the sequencing template. Method: immunoSEQ multiplex PCR; TCRdb's copy keeps in-frame clones and lacks some. The sample has roughly 130,000 clones, around three fifths seen once. The sample was CD4+ T cells sorted from blood, taken at week 0. The source of these receptors is a human donor with alopecia areata.

The rearrangement joins TRBV5-4 to TRBJ2-7, with TRBD1 identical over 10 bases. V shed 4 bases and J 4 bases; nucleotides not matched to a gene: 5. Per the germline V gene, CDR1 is SGHNT and CDR2 is YYREEE (reference sequence). The CDR3 is made up of 14 amino acids. CDR3 sequence: CASSERTGGYEQYF. The DNA of the CDR3 is TGTGCCAGCAGCGAACGGACAGGGGGATACGAGCAGTACTTC.

The chain couples TRBV7-3 to TRBJ2-1; no clear D gene. The CDR3 runs 13 residues. Germline V gene lookup returns CDR1 SGHTA and CDR2 FQGTGA. The V end was cut by 6 bases, the J end by 5 bases, with 11 bases between. In DNA form, the CDR3 reads TGTGCCAGCAGTGAGGACGACCACAATGAGCAGTTCTTC. Translating gives CASSEDDHNEQFF.

V and J are TRBV7-2 and TRBJ2-1; 9 bases are shared with TRBD1. Unmatched junction bases numbered 10, after V lost 7 bases and J lost 9 bases. The germline V gene encodes CDR1 SGHTA and CDR2 FQGNSA. The CDR3 spans 14 residues. In nucleotides, the CDR3 is TGTGCCAGCAAACCACTCGGACAGGGGAGTGAGCAGTTCTTC. Protein product: CASKPLGQGSEQFF.

The chain couples TRBV27 to TRBJ2-7, with D possibly being TRBD1 or TRBD2 (5 bases each). The CDR3 sequence is 14 residues long. V lost 6 bases and J 3 bases, leaving 15 bases between the germline ends. Germline CDR1 and CDR2: MNHEY and SMNVEV (reference sequence). CDR3 in DNA: TGTGCCAGCAGCGGAACGGGACGCAACTACGAGCAGTACTTC. Amino acids: CASSGTGRNYEQYF.

The chain couples TRBV5-1 to TRBJ2-1; either TRBD1 or TRBD2 may fit D (5 bases each). Germline CDR1 is SGHRS and CDR2 is YFSETQ. This CDR3 region has 14 residues. V shed 4 bases and J shed 7 bases, with 15 bases lying between them. The chain's CDR3 is CASSAGTLGNEQFF. CDR3 sequence (DNA): TGCGCCAGCAGCGCCGGGACCCTCGGGAATGAGCAGTTCTTC.

This sequence joins TRBV7-3 and TRBJ2-3; TRBD2 matches 11 bases. CDR3 length equals 17 residues. With V trimmed by 3 bases and J by 1 base, 6 bases remained unmatched. Germline CDR1 reads SGHTA; CDR2 reads FQGTGA. The CDR3 DNA reads TGTGCCAGCAGCTTGCCTAGCGGGGGGACCCGCACAGATACGCAGTATTTT. This translates into CASSLPSGGTRTDTQYF. Combining the CDR3 with reference TRBV7-3 and TRBJ2-3 gives the whole variable domain GAGVSQTPSNKVTEKGKYVELRCDPISGHTALYWYRQSLGQGPEFLIYFQGTGAADDSGLPNDRFFAVRPEGSVSTLKIQRTERGDSAVYLCASSLPSGGTRTDTQYFGPGTRLTVL.

This clone ranks as medium-sized. The rearrangement links TRBV29-1 to TRBJ1-1, with 9 bases fitting TRBD1. J was trimmed by 7 bases and V by 6 bases; bases with no gene match: 6. This CDR3 has 12 amino acids. Germline V lookup: CDR1 SQVTM, CDR2 ANQGSEA. DNA for the CDR3: TGCAGCGTGAATACAGGGGGCAATGAAGCTTTCTTT. Protein: CSVNTGGNEAFF.

J is TRBJ2-7 and V is TRBV7-9; D is unclear. Trimming took 3 bases from V and 2 from J, leaving 5 bases between them. This CDR3 is 12 amino acids long. Germline-derived CDR1 and CDR2 are SEHNR and FQNEAQ (reference sequence). The CDR3 DNA reads as TGTGCCAGCAGCTTTCACACCTACGAGCAGTACTTC. The encoded protein is CASSFHTYEQYF.

The chain combines TRBV5-1 with TRBJ2-5, with unresolved D. CDR1 SGHRS and CDR2 YFSETQ come from the germline V gene. Between the trimmed V and J ends, which lost 2 bases and 5 bases, there was a span of 10 bases. The CDR3 is 13 amino acids. CDR3 sequence (DNA): TGCGCCAGCAGCTTTTCGGGTCGGGAGACCCAGTACTTC. It translates to CASSFSGRETQYF.

In nucleotides, the CDR3 is TGCGCCAGCAGCAGCCCCCAGGACGCGAACACCGGGGAGCTGTTTTTT. This gives the protein CASSSPQDANTGELFF. This chain joins TRBV5-1 and TRBJ2-2; D remains ambiguous. The ends were cut back, 4 bases at V and 0 bases at J, with 13 bases in the middle. The germline CDR1 and CDR2 sequences are SGHRS and YFSETQ. The CDR3 runs 16 residues.

This clone was picked up one time. This chain joins TRBV4-3 and TRBJ2-1; D not resolved. Per germline, CDR1 LGHNA and CDR2 YSLEER. The length of the CDR3 is 17 residues. Trimming left V 4 bases short and J 9 bases short, with 25 bases between. CDR3 sequence (DNA): TGCGCCAGCAGCCTGGCGACCTTCGGACCCGATCGAGGTGAGCAGTTCTTC. Amino acid sequence: CASSLATFGPDRGEQFF.

This rearrangement joins TRBV5-4 to TRBJ1-6, with 9 bases aligning to TRBD1. The CDR3 spans 17 residues. J was trimmed by 7 bases and V by 2 bases; bases with no gene match: 10. The V gene's germline CDR1 is SGHNT and CDR2 YYREEE (reference sequence). The CDR3 bases are TGTGCCAGCAGCTTCCGGACAGGGGCCACCCCCAATTCACCCCTCCACTTT. Its protein product is CASSFRTGATPNSPLHF.

By share, this clone ranks as medium-sized (0.01 to 0.1%). In DNA form, the CDR3 reads TGCAGCGTTGAAGATCGTGGGGCGGGTCAGTACTTC. This codes for CSVEDRGAGQYF. The chain has TRBV29-1 and TRBJ2-5; D possibly matches TRBD1 or TRBD2 (5 bases each). CDR3 length: 12 residues. The germline CDR1 and CDR2 sequences are SQVTM and ANQGSEA. With 0 bases removed from V and 11 bases from J, the gap between germline ends came to 13 bases.

The chain links TRBV4-3 to TRBJ2-1, with 8 bases matching TRBD2. Germline V gene sequence: CDR1 LGHNA, CDR2 YSLEER. The CDR3 extends over 18 amino acids. J lost 2 bases, V lost 0 bases, and 9 bases had no gene match. The CDR3 loop reads CASSQDLPSGLTYNEQFF. For the CDR3, the DNA is TGCGCCAGCAGCCAAGATCTTCCTAGCGGGTTAACCTACAATGAGCAGTTCTTC.

This chain connects TRBV18 to TRBJ1-2, with a weak D call TRBD1 (6 bases). V was pared by 6 bases and J by 3 bases, with 14 bases between. This CDR3 region has 14 residues. Germline CDR1 reads KGHSH; CDR2 reads LQKENI. The CDR3 DNA sequence: TGTGCCAGCTCCGGAGGGGGGGAGCACTATGGCTACACCTTC. Amino acid sequence: CASSGGGEHYGYTF.

The genes are TRBV5-1 and TRBJ2-3; 7 nucleotides align to TRBD2. Germline-derived CDR1 and CDR2 are SGHRS and YFSETQ. Trimming at V came to 4 bases and at J to 1 base, leaving 6 bases not matched to a gene. CDR3 length: 15 amino acids. The CDR3, as DNA: TGCGCCAGCAGCACCGGCAGCGGGGGCACAGATACGCAGTATTTT. Translation: CASSTGSGGTDTQYF.

This rearrangement joins TRBV7-6 to TRBJ1-2; D may be TRBD1 (6 bases). Looked up from germline, CDR1 is SGHVS and CDR2 is FNYEAQ. V lost 4 bases to trimming and J lost 8 bases, with 14 bases between them. This CDR3 is built from 13 residues. The CDR3 region has the DNA TGTGCCAGCAGCTCTCTGGGCAGGGGAGGCTACACCTTC. Translation: CASSSLGRGGYTF.

This clone occurred once. This chain connects TRBV6-4 to TRBJ1-5, with a possible D match to TRBD1 (5 bases). V dropped 4 bases and J dropped 3 bases, with 7 bases sitting between them. From germline, CDR1 is MRHNA and CDR2 SNTAGT. CDR3 size: 13 residues. The CDR3: CASSGQLNQPQHF. CDR3 DNA: TGTGCCAGCAGTGGACAGCTCAATCAGCCCCAGCATTTT.

The rearrangement uses TRBV28 and TRBJ1-2, with 9 bases that match TRBD1. V dropped 6 bases and J dropped 8; count of bases not matched to a gene: 7. The CDR3 contains 13 residues. Germline-derived CDR1 and CDR2 are MDHEN and SYDVKM. In DNA, the CDR3 is TGTGCCAGCAGAGACAGGGGGAAAAGAGGCTACACCTTC. This translates into CASRDRGKRGYTF.

This clone was recorded only once. The V call is TRBV28, the J call TRBJ2-1; perhaps D is TRBD1 or TRBD2 (5 bases each). With 2 bases removed from V and 5 bases from J, the gap between germline ends came to 13 bases. Germline V gene lookup returns CDR1 MDHEN and CDR2 SYDVKM. This CDR3 is built from 15 residues. CDR3 region: CASSLPLGTHNEQFF. The CDR3, as DNA: TGTGCCAGCAGTTTACCGCTCGGGACCCACAATGAGCAGTTCTTC.

The chain couples TRBV2 to TRBJ2-4, with TRBD1 matching over 7 bases. V dropped 8 bases and J dropped 4; count of bases not matched to a gene: 17. The CDR3 length is 17 residues. Germline V gene lookup returns CDR1 SNHLY and CDR2 FYNNEI. CDR3 nucleotides: TGTGCCAGCGTGCTGTCGCCCCCGGGACAGCTGAAAAACATTCAGTACTTC. Protein: CASVLSPPGQLKNIQYF.

This clone was detected a few times. The V gene is TRBV11-1, the J gene TRBJ1-2; TRBD1 agrees at 9 bases. With V trimmed by 5 bases and J by 6 bases, 4 bases remained unmatched. This CDR3 has 13 amino acids. Per germline, CDR1 SGHAT and CDR2 FQDESV (reference sequence). This chain's CDR3 is CASSRDREDGYTF. The CDR3 nucleotides are TGTGCCAGCAGCCGGGACAGGGAGGATGGCTACACCTTC. The variable domain in full, completed from reference TRBV11-1 and TRBJ1-2, reads EAEVAQSPRYKITEKSQAVAFWCDPISGHATLYWYRQILGQGPELLVQFQDESVVDDSQLPKDRFSAERLKGVDSTLKIQPAELGDSAMYLCASSRDREDGYTFGSGTRLTVV.

The chain links TRBV9 to TRBJ2-7; weak D call: TRBD1 (6 bases). V was pared by 9 bases and J by 1 base, with 23 bases between. CDR1 and CDR2 from the germline V gene are SGDLS and YYNGEE. This CDR3 is built from 16 residues. CDR3 amino acids: CATVLRGRLESYEQYF. CDR3 bases: TGTGCCACCGTTCTCAGGGGCCGCCTTGAGTCCTACGAGCAGTACTTC.

This clone was found a few times. The V gene is TRBV6-4, the J gene TRBJ2-1; 7 bases are shared with TRBD2. In germline, CDR1 is MRHNA, CDR2 SNTAGT. CDR3 length: 15 amino acids. V was pared by 6 bases and J by 0 bases, with 5 bases of the junction left unmatched. The CDR3 DNA reads as TGTGCCAGCAGCTCTAGCGGTAGCTCCTACAATGAGCAGTTCTTC. Encoded protein: CASSSSGSSYNEQFF.